One and the same sample provided the 30 T cell receptor beta chains below, sequenced in a study of T cell clones after liver transplantation. Using immunoSEQ multiplex PCR, the repertoire was profiled, and TCRdb retains in-frame clones only, with some absent. Of about 51,000 clones listed, about nine tenths are singletons. Sequencing was performed on CD8+ T cells from blood, taken 12 months after liver transplant. The receptors were sampled from a human patient who received a liver transplant. Part of the T cell pool may stem from the graft donor.

This rearrangement joins TRBV28 to TRBJ2-7; 13 bases match TRBD2. The germline CDR1 and CDR2 sequences are MDHEN and SYDVKM. The CDR3 totals 15 residues. Unmatched junction bases numbered 3, after V lost 3 bases and J lost 4 bases. CDR3 coding DNA: TGTGCCAGCAGTTTCGGGACTAGCGGGATTTACGAGCAGTACTTC. It codes for CASSFGTSGIYEQYF. Variable domain in full (rest from reference TRBV28 and TRBJ2-7): DVKVTQSSRYLVKRTGEKVFLECVQDMDHENMFWYRQDPGLGLRLIYFSYDVKMKEKGDIPEGYSVSREKKERFSLILESASTNQTSMYLCASSFGTSGIYEQYFGPGTRLTVT.

The genes are TRBV5-6 and TRBJ1-1, with 7 positions matching TRBD1. CDR1 SGHDT and CDR2 YYEEEE come from the germline V gene. CDR3 length: 13 amino acids. Trimming cost V 5 bases and J 6 bases; bases outside gene matches: 7. CDR3 protein: CASRPTGAAEAFF. Here the CDR3 DNA reads TGTGCCAGCAGACCTACAGGGGCGGCTGAAGCTTTCTTT.

This clone has only one observation. The chain recombines TRBV29-1 with TRBJ1-2, with D tentatively TRBD1 (6 bases). Trimming pared 5 bases from V and 7 bases from J, leaving 20 bases between. This CDR3 contains 14 residues. Per the germline V gene, CDR1 is SQVTM and CDR2 is ANQGSEA. CDR3 protein: CSVPSPTGRLGYTF. The CDR3 DNA reads TGCAGCGTTCCTAGCCCGACAGGACGTCTTGGCTACACCTTC.

The chain joins TRBV30 to TRBJ1-2, with no clear D. The ends were cut back, 2 bases at V and 7 bases at J, with 8 bases in the middle. This CDR3 is 11 amino acids long. The germline V gene has CDR1 GTSNPN and CDR2 SVGIG (reference sequence). As DNA, the CDR3 is TGTGCCTGGAGTTTGGGTCTTGGCTACACCTTC. It translates to CAWSLGLGYTF.

The chain uses TRBV27 and TRBJ2-1, with D perhaps given as TRBD1 or TRBD2 (6 bases each). Trimming stripped 4 bases from V and 9 bases from J, with 16 bases between. The germline V gene has CDR1 MNHEY and CDR2 SMNVEV (reference sequence). This CDR3 region has 14 residues. This CDR3 is CASSWGAATGEQFF. The CDR3 DNA sequence: TGTGCCAGCAGTTGGGGGGCAGCGACGGGTGAGCAGTTCTTC.

This chain uses TRBV29-1 with TRBJ2-1; D perhaps matches TRBD2 (5 bases). Trimming took 8 bases from V and 4 from J, leaving 15 bases between them. This CDR3 has 13 residues. Germline V gene sequence: CDR1 SQVTM, CDR2 ANQGSEA. The CDR3 spells CSTHPEAYNEQFF. CDR3 DNA: TGCAGCACCCACCCGGAGGCTTACAATGAGCAGTTCTTC.

The chain recombines TRBV27 with TRBJ1-2; 9 nucleotides line up with TRBD1. This CDR3 is built from 15 residues. Germline V lookup: CDR1 MNHEY, CDR2 SMNVEV (reference sequence). The V and J ends lost 6 bases and 8 bases, in that order; junction bases with no gene match: 13. CDR3 in DNA: TGTGCCAGCAGCTACAATATGGGACAGGGAGAAGGCTACACCTTC. Its protein is CASSYNMGQGEGYTF.

The chain couples TRBV19 to TRBJ1-3; no clear D. The CDR3 covers 17 residues. V dropped 4 bases and J dropped 4 bases, with 20 bases sitting between them. CDR1 is LNHDA and CDR2 is SQIVND in the germline V gene (reference sequence). The CDR3 DNA is TGTGCCAGTAGTAAGGTGCCAGGCCCTCCTGGAGGAAACACCATATATTTT. This encodes CASSKVPGPPGGNTIYF. Together with reference TRBV19 and TRBJ1-3, the CDR3 gives the full variable domain: DGGITQSPKYLFRKEGQNVTLSCEQNLNHDAMYWYRQDPGQGLRLIYYSQIVNDFQKGDIAEGYSVSREKKESFPLTVTSAQKNPTAFYLCASSKVPGPPGGNTIYFGEGSWLTVV.

J is TRBJ1-1 and V is TRBV2; D may be TRBD1 (6 bases). CDR1 is SNHLY, CDR2 FYNNEI, per germline. The CDR3 totals 13 residues. V shed 6 bases and J shed 7 bases, with 15 bases lying between them. The CDR3 nucleotides are TGTGCCAGCAGGTCAGACCGGGACATTGAAGCTTTCTTT. Residues: CASRSDRDIEAFF.

The chain carries TRBV9 and TRBJ2-7, with 11 nucleotides matching TRBD1. With 4 bases clipped from V and 5 bases from J, the junction kept 5 bases outside the gene matches. Looked up from germline, CDR1 is SGDLS and CDR2 is YYNGEE. The CDR3 sequence is 14 residues long. The CDR3 sequence is CASSPGTGGNEQYF. The CDR3 DNA sequence: TGTGCCAGCAGCCCCGGGACAGGGGGAAACGAGCAGTACTTC.

Of note for this clone: Other DNA sequences in this sample translate to the same CDR3. V usage is TRBV30 and J usage is TRBJ1-5; the D is unclear. The CDR3 extends over 13 amino acids. Germline V gene sequence: CDR1 GTSNPN, CDR2 SVGIG (reference sequence). V dropped 1 base and J dropped 0 bases, with 4 bases sitting between them. The CDR3 bases are TGTGCCTGGAGTGCCAGTAGCAATCAGCCCCAGCATTTT. It encodes CAWSASSNQPQHF.

The chain recombines TRBV28 with TRBJ2-7; 9 positions match TRBD1. CDR1 is MDHEN, CDR2 SYDVKM, per germline. This CDR3 is 17 amino acids long. V dropped 6 bases and J dropped 4; count of bases not matched to a gene: 16. The CDR3 here is CASSRRDRVPLGYEQYF. CDR3 nucleotides: TGTGCCAGCAGCCGCCGGGACAGGGTCCCCCTGGGTTACGAGCAGTACTTC. Using reference TRBV28 and TRBJ2-7 for the parts outside the CDR3, the full variable domain is DVKVTQSSRYLVKRTGEKVFLECVQDMDHENMFWYRQDPGLGLRLIYFSYDVKMKEKGDIPEGYSVSREKKERFSLILESASTNQTSMYLCASSRRDRVPLGYEQYFGPGTRLTVT.

V is TRBV6-1 and J is TRBJ1-1, with TRBD1 as a possible D gene (6 bases). In germline, CDR1 is MNHNS, CDR2 SASEGT. CDR3 length: 15 residues. V shed 5 bases and J shed 1 base, with 14 bases lying between them. The DNA of the CDR3 is TGTGCCAGCAGTCCATACAGGGATGGGAACACTGAAGCTTTCTTT. Protein product: CASSPYRDGNTEAFF.

The chain couples TRBV6-6 to TRBJ1-2, with D tentatively TRBD1 (6 bases). CDR1 is MNHNY and CDR2 is SVGAGI in the germline V gene (reference sequence). CDR3 length: 15 amino acids. The germline V and J ends were trimmed by 2 bases and 2 bases, with 12 bases remaining between them. Written as DNA, the CDR3 is TGTGCCAGCAGTTACCAGGGGACGGCAAACTATGGCTACACCTTC. Residues: CASSYQGTANYGYTF.

CDR3 loop: CASSATANTGELFF. The CDR3 coding sequence is TGTGCCAGCAGTGCGACAGCGAACACCGGGGAGCTGTTTTTT. The chain uses TRBV28 and TRBJ2-2, with a possible D match to TRBD1 (5 bases). Trimming shortened V by 5 bases and J by 0 bases, and 7 bases separated the two germline ends. Germline V gene data show CDR1 as MDHEN and CDR2 as SYDVKM. CDR3 length equals 14 residues.

This rearrangement joins TRBV9 to TRBJ2-1; no clear D gene. This CDR3 region has 13 residues. V lost 4 bases and J lost 1, with 6 bases in between. Looked up from germline, CDR1 is SGDLS and CDR2 is YYNGEE. The DNA of the CDR3 is TGTGCCAGCAGCCCCGCGTCCTACAATGAGCAGTTCTTC. Translated: CASSPASYNEQFF.

V and J are TRBV27 and TRBJ2-7, with no clear D. The CDR3 is made up of 16 amino acids. With 2 bases removed from V and 0 bases from J, the gap between germline ends came to 14 bases. Germline V lookup: CDR1 MNHEY, CDR2 SMNVEV (reference sequence). CDR3 coding DNA: TGTGCCAGCAGTTTAGATTGGGCAGCGAGCTCCTACGAGCAGTACTTC. Its translation: CASSLDWAASSYEQYF.

The chain joins TRBV4-1 to TRBJ2-1, with TRBD1 matching over 7 bases. V trimming: 4 bases; J trimming: 10 bases; junction bases outside the gene matches: 4. CDR1 is MGHRA and CDR2 is YSYEKL in the germline V gene. This CDR3 is 12 amino acids long. The CDR3 here is CASSPTGVEQFF. In nucleotides, the CDR3 is TGCGCCAGCAGCCCAACAGGGGTCGAGCAGTTCTTC.

This clone was seen just once. V is TRBV21-1 and J is TRBJ2-3; the table's D call, TRBD2, has no DNA check behind it. TRBV21-1 is a listed pseudogene. The CDR3 has 17 amino acids. CDR3 sequence (DNA): TGTGCCAGCAGCGTTCCAACTAGCGGGAAGAGCACAGATACGCAGTATTTT. Its translation: CASSVPTSGKSTDTQYF.

The chain has TRBV4-1 and TRBJ1-5; TRBD1 might be the D (5 bases). The CDR3 length is 15 residues. V lost 2 bases, J lost 3 bases, and 11 bases lay in between. Germline V gene lookup returns CDR1 MGHRA and CDR2 YSYEKL. The CDR3 is CASSQTGASNQPQHF. The CDR3, as DNA: TGCGCCAGCAGCCAAACCGGGGCCTCCAATCAGCCCCAGCATTTT.

The rearrangement joins TRBV5-4 to TRBJ2-3; D remains unclear. V lost 2 bases, J lost 3 bases, and 10 bases lay in between. Per the germline V gene, CDR1 is SGHNT and CDR2 is YYREEE (reference sequence). There are 14 residues in the CDR3. The CDR3 DNA sequence: TGTGCCAGCAGCTTTCAAGGGATGACAGATACGCAGTATTTT. Residues: CASSFQGMTDTQYF.

Details on this clone: The identical CDR3 is also encoded by other nucleotide sequences in the sample. The chain joins TRBV7-9 to TRBJ1-2; 8 nucleotides agree with TRBD1. Germline CDR1 is SEHNR and CDR2 is FQNEAQ (reference sequence). The CDR3 is made up of 15 amino acids. Unmatched junction bases numbered 7, after V lost 1 base and J lost 6 bases. The CDR3 spells CASSLGQGARDGYTF. CDR3 nucleotides: TGTGCCAGCAGCTTAGGCCAGGGGGCAAGAGATGGCTACACCTTC. The entire variable domain, with the rest obtained from reference TRBV7-9 and TRBJ1-2, is as follows: DTGVSQNPRHKITKRGQNVTFRCDPISEHNRLYWYRQTLGQGPEFLTYFQNEAQLEKSRLLSDRFSAERPKGSFSTLEIQRTEQGDSAMYLCASSLGQGARDGYTFGSGTRLTVV.

This chain uses TRBV5-6 with TRBJ2-7; the D is unclear. The CDR3 is 13 amino acids. Germline-derived CDR1 and CDR2 are SGHDT and YYEEEE. V was trimmed by 2 bases and J by 3 bases, leaving 9 bases between them. Written as DNA, the CDR3 is TGTGCCAGCAGCTTCGGCAGGAGCTACGAGCAGTACTTC. It codes for CASSFGRSYEQYF. The full variable domain, rest sourced from reference TRBV5-6 and TRBJ2-7, is DAGVTQSPTHLIKTRGQQVTLRCSPKSGHDTVSWYQQALGQGPQFIFQYYEEEERQRGNFPDRFSGHQFPNYSSELNVNALLLGDSALYLCASSFGRSYEQYFGPGTRLTVT.

The V call is TRBV9, the J call TRBJ2-2, with D hard to call. V lost 5 bases, J lost 2 bases, and 4 bases lay in between. The CDR3 contains 12 residues. CDR1 is SGDLS, CDR2 YYNGEE, per germline. For the CDR3, the DNA is TGTGCCAGCAGTCACAACACCGGGGAGCTGTTTTTT. Translating gives CASSHNTGELFF. The full variable domain, with the rest looked up from reference TRBV9 and TRBJ2-2, is DSGVTQTPKHLITATGQRVTLRCSPRSGDLSVYWYQQSLDQGLQFLIQYYNGEERAKGNILERFSAQQFPDLHSELNLSSLELGDSALYFCASSHNTGELFFGEGSRLTVL.

The V and J genes are TRBV28 and TRBJ2-3; 14 nucleotides match TRBD2. After removal of 6 bases from V and 5 bases from J, the junction contained 16 bases not matched to a gene. This CDR3 has 19 residues. Germline V CDR1 and CDR2: MDHEN, SYDVKM. CDR3 sequence: CASSLGLAGESEWGDTQYF. The CDR3 region has the DNA TGTGCCAGCAGCTTGGGACTAGCGGGAGAGAGCGAGTGGGGAGATACGCAGTATTTT.

The chain employs TRBV6-6 and TRBJ2-1; D is possibly TRBD1 or TRBD2 (5 bases each). CDR1 and CDR2 from the germline V gene are MNHNY and SVGAGI (reference sequence). The CDR3 is 14 amino acids. Trimming took off 5 bases at V and 6 bases at J, with 14 bases between the two ends. The CDR3 coding sequence is TGTGCCAGCAGTCCAGGGAGAGGAGTCAATGAGCAGTTCTTC. Amino acids: CASSPGRGVNEQFF.

The rearrangement uses TRBV29-1 and TRBJ1-1; tentative D call: TRBD1 (6 bases). This CDR3 spans 12 amino acids. V lost 6 bases and J lost 4, with 12 bases in between. The germline V gene has CDR1 SQVTM and CDR2 ANQGSEA. DNA of the CDR3: TGCAGCGTATCCGACAGGCCCACTGAAGCTTTCTTT. Amino acid sequence: CSVSDRPTEAFF.

The V and J genes are TRBV21-1 and TRBJ2-7. TRBV21-1 is classified as a pseudogene. The CDR3 has 13 amino acids. This CDR3 reads CASRGNGSYEQYF. CDR3 nucleotide sequence: TGTGCCAGCAGGGGCAACGGGTCCTACGAGCAGTACTTC.

This chain links TRBV2 with TRBJ2-1, with 13 bases identical to TRBD2. This CDR3 has 15 amino acids. Losses at the gene ends were 8 bases for V and 9 bases for J; bases not matched to a gene: 10. Per the germline V gene, CDR1 is SNHLY and CDR2 is FYNNEI. Written as DNA, the CDR3 is TGTGCCAGCGACAAGGGGACTAGCGGGAATATTGAGCAGTTCTTC. It translates to CASDKGTSGNIEQFF.

This clone was counted only a few times. The chain links TRBV7-9 to TRBJ2-7, with D perhaps matching TRBD2 (5 bases). Per the germline V gene, CDR1 is SEHNR and CDR2 is FQNEAQ (reference sequence). The CDR3 extends over 15 amino acids. Trimming left V 4 bases short and J 1 base short, with 14 bases between. In DNA form, the CDR3 reads TGTGCCAGCAGCTCCCCCCCGAGCGGATCCTACGAGCAGTACTTC. Its protein is CASSSPPSGSYEQYF.